This TCR beta chain was captured by sequencing in a study of T cells after yellow fever vaccination. This clonotype occurred a few times. Its antigen is as yet unknown. Overall study results and limits: Weaker overall, the secondary response nonetheless peaked faster (day 5 versus 15). Most primary-vaccination clones reappeared after the booster (approximately 96% CD4, 75% to 90% CD8).

TCRdb analysed the 5' RACE reads with MiXCR anew, one entry per CDR3 protein. The sample shows some 340,000 distinct CDR3 sequences, approximately 4% of them seen only once. This CDR3 comprises 15 residues. Germline CDR1 and CDR2: MNHEY and SVGEGT. Trimming at V came to 5 bases and at J to 4 bases, leaving 10 bases not matched to a gene. The sequencing used PBMCs, collected 5 days after the yellow fever booster vaccination. V gene TRBV6-2 or TRBV6-3 combines with J gene TRBJ1-2, with 7 bases aligning to TRBD1. This clonotype was obtained from a man younger than 35 who received the YFV17D yellow fever vaccine. CDR3 in DNA: TGTGCCAGCAGTGACCCGGGACAGTCCCTCTATGGCTACACCTTC. It encodes CASSDPGQSLYGYTF.